The following is a TCR beta chain sequence with its context. Original analysis: Reference gene primer amplification in the assay estimated nucleated cell counts. Using immunoSEQ multiplex PCR, the repertoire was profiled, and TCRdb retains in-frame clones only, with some absent. V and J calls and clone size are given by that table; D and trimming were obtained from the DNA. The table lists 540,000 or so clones, 85% to 90% of them singletons. These data are taken from a study of blood T cell repertoires in COVID-19. Study as a whole: COVID-19 samples from acute and convalescent phases originated in the United States, Italy and Spain. T cells, B-cell-depleted T cells, or PBMCs provided the cDNA or gDNA that served as material.

It was during active infection that Seattle patients were enrolled and then longitudinally followed. The CDR3 runs to 14 residues. In germline, CDR1 is SNHLY, CDR2 FYNNEI. V was clipped by 6 bases and J by 4 bases, with 13 bases between them. The sequenced sample consisted of peripheral blood. The TCR originated in a woman aged 50 to 60 with COVID-19, enrolled during active disease. The chain carries TRBV2 and TRBJ1-5; the D is unclear. CDR3: CASSLGLDNQPQHF. CDR3 DNA: TGTGCCAGCAGCCTAGGACTGGATAATCAGCCCCAGCATTTT.